This T cell receptor (beta chain) was captured in a study of cytomegalovirus exposure and HLA in healthy donors. Study as a whole: The 95 million to 120 million unique TCR beta sequences, from roughly 170 million T cells, were found by an earlier analysis. In terms of ancestry, the Caucasian-associated cluster contained roughly 81% of the roughly 400 genotyped donors. Study-wide points: Clonal expansion, a later analysis showed, was greater in HLA-associated TCR beta chains than in equally common others. V- and J-gene trimming of TCR beta was linked (in a later analysis) to a missense DCLRE1C variant.

Trimming removed 7 bases at V and 8 bases at J, with 11 bases between. Germline loops: CDR1 MNHEY, CDR2 SVGAGI. The CDR3 is 11 amino acids. Primers for the PCR totalled 60 Vbeta and 13 Jbeta. Sequenced by immunoSEQ multiplex PCR; TCRdb stores in-frame clones only, minus some. The sample includes some 70,000 clones, less than 80% seen only once; the top ten take around 3.1%. Only a few counts were recorded for this clone. Its antigen remains unidentified. Sequencing was carried out using PBMCs. This receptor was obtained from a woman in her forties or fifties in good health and CMV-seronegative. This chain links TRBV6-5 with TRBJ1-2; perhaps TRBD1 as D (6 bases). Written as DNA, the CDR3 is TGTGCCAGCAAAACAGGGCTGGGCTACACCTTC. The encoded protein is CASKTGLGYTF.